The 13 T cell receptor beta chains below all came from one sample that was sequenced in a study of neoadjuvant anti-PD-1 for oral cavity cancer. TCRdb keeps only in-frame clones here, not all; method: immunoSEQ multiplex PCR. The data contain around 14,000 clones, 65% to 80% of them seen just once; the ten biggest clones take up approximately 2.2%. Time point of the sample: after neoadjuvant nivolumab, at surgical resection. The sequencing used PBMCs, collected after nivolumab (anti-PD-1) treatment. The receptors originated from a person aged 35-79 years with oral cavity squamous cell carcinoma.

This clone was recorded a few times. The V gene is TRBV28, the J gene TRBJ2-7; possibly TRBD1 for D (9 bases). Trimming pared 11 bases from V and 2 bases from J, leaving 22 bases between. The germline V gene has CDR1 MDHEN and CDR2 SYDVKM. CDR3 length: 15 amino acids. The CDR3 region is CASGGYTGGTYEQYF. The CDR3 region has the DNA TGTGCCTCGGGGGGGTACACAGGGGGCACCTACGAGCAGTACTTC.

The chain recombines TRBV9 with TRBJ2-3; 8 nucleotides agree with TRBD2. V dropped 3 bases and J dropped 4; count of bases not matched to a gene: 7. The CDR3 has 15 amino acids. The germline gives CDR1 SGDLS, CDR2 YYNGEE. The CDR3 spells CASSENPGGADTQYF. The CDR3 nucleotides are TGTGCCAGCAGCGAGAACCCGGGGGGGGCAGATACGCAGTATTTT.

The chain joins TRBV7-8 to TRBJ2-2, with 7 positions matching TRBD1. The V gene end was trimmed by 5 bases and the J gene end by 3 bases; junction bases not matched to a gene: 6. CDR1 is SGHVS, CDR2 FQNEAQ, per germline. CDR3 size: 15 residues. CDR3 region: CASSPRTGDTGELFF. The CDR3 region has the DNA TGTGCCAGCAGCCCCCGGACAGGAGACACCGGGGAGCTGTTTTTT.

This chain connects TRBV19 to TRBJ2-3; D uncertain. The germline V and J ends were trimmed by 5 bases and 1 base, with 7 bases remaining between them. Germline V gene lookup returns CDR1 LNHDA and CDR2 SQIVND (reference sequence). The CDR3 loop spans 13 amino acids. The CDR3 DNA is TGTGCCAGTAGTGGGTGGGGCACAGATACGCAGTATTTT. Amino acids: CASSGWGTDTQYF. Together with reference TRBV19 and TRBJ2-3, the CDR3 gives the full variable domain: DGGITQSPKYLFRKEGQNVTLSCEQNLNHDAMYWYRQDPGQGLRLIYYSQIVNDFQKGDIAEGYSVSREKKESFPLTVTSAQKNPTAFYLCASSGWGTDTQYFGPGTRLTVL.

This chain joins TRBV6-5 and TRBJ2-3, with 8 bases matching TRBD2. Looked up from germline, CDR1 is MNHEY and CDR2 is SVGAGI. V lost 4 bases and J lost 6; bases outside the gene matches: 12. This CDR3 has 16 residues. The CDR3 sequence: CASSSRGSGVSDTQYF. For the CDR3, the DNA is TGTGCCAGCAGTTCTAGGGGTAGCGGGGTTTCTGATACGCAGTATTTT.

The rearrangement joins TRBV11-3 to TRBJ2-1; D call uncertain. The CDR3 has 15 residues. CDR1 is SGHNT, CDR2 YENEEA, per germline. V shed 5 bases and J shed 0 bases, with 11 bases lying between them. The CDR3 nucleotides are TGTGCCAGCAGCCTCTTTCCTACCTCCTACAATGAGCAGTTCTTC. Its translation is CASSLFPTSYNEQFF.

V gene TRBV9 combines with J gene TRBJ2-1, with 8 bases fitting TRBD2. Germline trimming cut 0 bases from V and 8 bases from J; bases unmatched to any gene: 7. Germline V gene lookup returns CDR1 SGDLS and CDR2 YYNGEE. CDR3 size: 15 residues. CDR3 region: CASSVGGLGTDEQFF. The CDR3 DNA reads TGTGCCAGCAGCGTAGGGGGACTAGGGACCGATGAGCAGTTCTTC. Combining the CDR3 with reference TRBV9 and TRBJ2-1 gives the whole variable domain DSGVTQTPKHLITATGQRVTLRCSPRSGDLSVYWYQQSLDQGLQFLIQYYNGEERAKGNILERFSAQQFPDLHSELNLSSLELGDSALYFCASSVGGLGTDEQFFGPGTRLTVL.

The chain joins TRBV4-2 to TRBJ2-3; 10 bases match TRBD1. Germline trimming cut 0 bases from V and 4 bases from J; bases unmatched to any gene: 10. Germline assignment: CDR1 LGHNA and CDR2 YNFKEQ. There are 18 residues in the CDR3. CDR3 nucleotide sequence: TGTGCCAGCAGCCAAGAAATTCGTCGGGACAGGGGTCCAGATACGCAGTATTTT. This gives the protein CASSQEIRRDRGPDTQYF.

CDR3 residues: CASRAGGTNTGELFF. The DNA of the CDR3 is TGTGCCAGCAGGGCGGGAGGAACGAACACCGGGGAGCTGTTTTTT. This rearrangement joins TRBV6-5 to TRBJ2-2, with 8 bases fitting TRBD2. This CDR3 is 15 amino acids long. The ends lost 6 bases at V and 0 bases at J; junction bases unmatched: 3. The germline gives CDR1 MNHEY, CDR2 SVGAGI.

V usage is TRBV30 and J usage is TRBJ1-1, with D possibly being TRBD1 (6 bases). The V end was cut by 2 bases, the J end by 8 bases, with 21 bases between. Germline V lookup: CDR1 GTSNPN, CDR2 SVGIG (reference sequence). CDR3 size: 15 residues. The CDR3 loop reads CAWSWQGTQGREAFF. CDR3 sequence (DNA): TGTGCCTGGAGTTGGCAGGGGACCCAAGGGAGGGAAGCTTTCTTT.

This chain uses TRBV7-9 with TRBJ1-2; 7 positions match TRBD1. The germline V gene has CDR1 SEHNR and CDR2 FQNEAQ (reference sequence). The V segment lost 4 bases and the J segment 4 bases; nucleotides outside the gene matches: 3. CDR3 length: 13 amino acids. The CDR3 DNA is TGTGCCAGCAGCTCAGGGGGTACCTATGGCTACACCTTC. It is translated as CASSSGGTYGYTF.

The rearrangement joins TRBV5-5 to TRBJ1-1; D unclear. The V and J ends lost 1 base and 0 bases respectively, with 7 bases between them. This CDR3 is built from 14 residues. Germline V gene data show CDR1 as SGHKS and CDR2 as YYEKEE (reference sequence). The CDR3 bases are TGTGCCAGCAGCTTGTCAGAATTGAACACTGAAGCTTTCTTT. Its translation is CASSLSELNTEAFF.

The rearrangement uses TRBV19 and TRBJ1-1; D is perhaps TRBD1 (6 bases). There are 17 residues in the CDR3. Trimming shortened V by 3 bases and J by 4 bases, and 21 bases separated the two germline ends. Germline CDR1 reads LNHDA; CDR2 reads SQIVND (reference sequence). CDR3 nucleotide sequence: TGTGCCAGTAGTATCAGCGGGACATCTAAATATGGCACTGAAGCTTTCTTT. Translation gives CASSISGTSKYGTEAFF.